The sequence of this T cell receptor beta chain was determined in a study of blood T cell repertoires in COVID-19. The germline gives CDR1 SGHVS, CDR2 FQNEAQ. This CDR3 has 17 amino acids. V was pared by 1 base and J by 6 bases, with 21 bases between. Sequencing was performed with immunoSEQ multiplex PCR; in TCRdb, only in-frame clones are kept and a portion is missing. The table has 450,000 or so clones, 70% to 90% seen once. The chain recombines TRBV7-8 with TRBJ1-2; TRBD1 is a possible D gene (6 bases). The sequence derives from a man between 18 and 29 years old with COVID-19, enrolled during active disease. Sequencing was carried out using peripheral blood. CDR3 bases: TGTGCCAGCAGCTTAGGCCCCCAGACAGGAAGTGTAAATGGCTACACCTTC. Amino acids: CASSLGPQTGSVNGYTF.